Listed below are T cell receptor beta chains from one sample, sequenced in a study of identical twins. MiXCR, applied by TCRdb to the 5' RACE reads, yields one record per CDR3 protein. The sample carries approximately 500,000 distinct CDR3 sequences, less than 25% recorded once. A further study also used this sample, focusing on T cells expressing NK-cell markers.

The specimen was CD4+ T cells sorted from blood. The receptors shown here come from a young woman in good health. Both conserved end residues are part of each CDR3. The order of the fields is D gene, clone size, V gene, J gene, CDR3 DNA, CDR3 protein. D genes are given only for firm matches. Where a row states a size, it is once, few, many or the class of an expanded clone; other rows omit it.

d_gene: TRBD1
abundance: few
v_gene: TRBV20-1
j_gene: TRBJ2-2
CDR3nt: TGCAGTGCTAGAGCCACCGGGACAGGGGATTCCGGGGAGCTGTTTTTT
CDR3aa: CSARATGTGDSGELFF

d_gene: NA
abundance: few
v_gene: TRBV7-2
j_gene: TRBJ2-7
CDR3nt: TGTGCCAGCAGCTTCTTCGAAGATTACGAGCAGTACTTC
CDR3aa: CASSFFEDYEQYF

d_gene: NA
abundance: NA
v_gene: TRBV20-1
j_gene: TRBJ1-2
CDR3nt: TGCAGTGCTAGCCGCCGGAATAACTATGGCTACACCTTC
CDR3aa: CSASRRNNYGYTF

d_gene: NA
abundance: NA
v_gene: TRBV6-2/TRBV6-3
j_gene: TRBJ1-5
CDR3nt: TGTGCCAGCAGTTACGGGGGGGGCGGAAGGCCGCCCCAGCATTTT
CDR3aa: CASSYGGGGRPPQHF

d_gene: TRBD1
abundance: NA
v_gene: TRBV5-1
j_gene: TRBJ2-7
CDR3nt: TGCGCCAGCAGCTTCGAGGACAGGGGGCTATACGAGCAGTACTTC
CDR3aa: CASSFEDRGLYEQYF

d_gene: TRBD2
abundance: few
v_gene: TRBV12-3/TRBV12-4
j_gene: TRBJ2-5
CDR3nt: TGTGCCAGCAGCGGGGGAGCGGGAATAGGCGAAGAGACCCAGTACTTC
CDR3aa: CASSGGAGIGEETQYF

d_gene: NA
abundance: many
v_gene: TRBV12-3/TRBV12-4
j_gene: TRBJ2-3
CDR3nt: TGTGCCAGCAAGGGAACCGTTAGCACAGATACGCAGTATTTT
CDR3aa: CASKGTVSTDTQYF

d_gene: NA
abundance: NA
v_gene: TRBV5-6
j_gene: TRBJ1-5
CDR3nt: TGTGCCAGCAGCTTGTTGGGCGTTAATCAGCCCCAGCATTTT
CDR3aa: CASSLLGVNQPQHF

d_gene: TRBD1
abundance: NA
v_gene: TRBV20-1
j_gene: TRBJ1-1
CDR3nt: TGCAGTGCTAGGGGGACAGGGAGGGACACTGAAGCTTTCTTT
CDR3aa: CSARGTGRDTEAFF

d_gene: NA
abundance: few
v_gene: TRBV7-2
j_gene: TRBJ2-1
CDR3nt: TGTGCCAGCAGCTACGGGGCGGGACACTACAATGAGCAGTTCTTC
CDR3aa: CASSYGAGHYNEQFF

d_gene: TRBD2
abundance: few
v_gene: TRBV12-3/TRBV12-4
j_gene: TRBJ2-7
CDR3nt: TGTGCCAGCAGTACAAAAGCCAAACTAGCGGAGACGGCCTACGAGCAGTACTTC
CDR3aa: CASSTKAKLAETAYEQYF

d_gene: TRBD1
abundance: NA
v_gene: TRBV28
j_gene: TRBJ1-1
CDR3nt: TGTGCCAGCGTCTCCGGGACAGGGGACGGCACTGAAGCTTTCTTT
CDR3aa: CASVSGTGDGTEAFF

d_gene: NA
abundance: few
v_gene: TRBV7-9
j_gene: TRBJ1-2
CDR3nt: TGTGCCAGCAGCTTATTAGGGATGAACTATGGCTACACCTTC
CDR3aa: CASSLLGMNYGYTF

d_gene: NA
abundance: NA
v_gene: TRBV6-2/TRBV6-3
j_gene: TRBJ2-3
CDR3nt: TGTGCCAGCAGTCCAGAGCCGACTGGGATAGATACGCAGTATTTT
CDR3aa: CASSPEPTGIDTQYF

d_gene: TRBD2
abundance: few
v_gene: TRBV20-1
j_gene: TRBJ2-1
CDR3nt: TGCAGTGCTAGAGATTCCCATGCGGGGGGCAATAGGAATGAGCAGTTCTTC
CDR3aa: CSARDSHAGGNRNEQFF

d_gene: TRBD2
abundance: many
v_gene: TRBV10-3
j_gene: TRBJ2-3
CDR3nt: TGTGCCATCGGGGAACTGGGAGGGAGAGATACGCAGTATTTT
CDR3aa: CAIGELGGRDTQYF

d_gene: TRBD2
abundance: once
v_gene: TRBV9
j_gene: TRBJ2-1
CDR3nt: TGTGCCAGCAGCAGGCGACTAGCTCCTGGCAATGAGCAGTTCTTC
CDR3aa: CASSRRLAPGNEQFF

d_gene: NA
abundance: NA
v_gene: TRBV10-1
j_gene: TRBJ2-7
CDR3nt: TGCGCCAGCAGTGGGGCGAGAATTTACGAGCAGTACTTC
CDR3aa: CASSGARIYEQYF

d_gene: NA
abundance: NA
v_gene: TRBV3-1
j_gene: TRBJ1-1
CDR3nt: TGTGCCAGCAGCCATATCGGGACTTTTGAAGCTTTCTTT
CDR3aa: CASSHIGTFEAFF

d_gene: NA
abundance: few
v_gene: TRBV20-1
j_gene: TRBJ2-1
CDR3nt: TGCAGTGCCAGAGGGTGGGGATCCATCAATGAGCAGTTCTTC
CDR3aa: CSARGWGSINEQFF

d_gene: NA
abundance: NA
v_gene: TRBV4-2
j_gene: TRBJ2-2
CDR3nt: TGTGCCAGCAGCCAAGGGGACACGAACACCGGGGAGCTGTTTTTT
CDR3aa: CASSQGDTNTGELFF

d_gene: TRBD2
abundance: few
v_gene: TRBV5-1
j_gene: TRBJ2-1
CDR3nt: TGCGCCAGCAGCTTGGATGGGACTAGGGACAATGAGCAGTTCTTC
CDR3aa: CASSLDGTRDNEQFF

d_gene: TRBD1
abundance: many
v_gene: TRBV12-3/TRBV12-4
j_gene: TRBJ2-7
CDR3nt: TGTGCCAGCAGTGACCGGGACAGGGGCTACGAGCAGTACTTC
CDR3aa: CASSDRDRGYEQYF

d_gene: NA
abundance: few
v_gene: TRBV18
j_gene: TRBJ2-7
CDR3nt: TGTGCCAGCTCCACCGGGACACGGGCCTACGAGCAGTACTTC
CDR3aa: CASSTGTRAYEQYF

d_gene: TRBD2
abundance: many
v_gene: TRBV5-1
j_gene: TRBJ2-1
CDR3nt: TGCGCCAGCAGCTTGGAGACTAGCGGGTGGAATGAGCAGTTCTTC
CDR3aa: CASSLETSGWNEQFF

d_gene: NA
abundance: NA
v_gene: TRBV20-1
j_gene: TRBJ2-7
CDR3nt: TGCAGTGCTAGAGGGCCCATGTCCTACGAGCAGTACTTC
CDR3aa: CSARGPMSYEQYF

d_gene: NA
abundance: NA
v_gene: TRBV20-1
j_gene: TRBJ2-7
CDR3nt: TGCAGTGCTACCAGGGATTACCACGAGCAGTACTTC
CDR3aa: CSATRDYHEQYF

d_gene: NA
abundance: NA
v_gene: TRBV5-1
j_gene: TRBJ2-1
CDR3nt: TGCGCCAGCGGACGGGAAGACTCCTACAATGAGCAGTTCTTC
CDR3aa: CASGREDSYNEQFF

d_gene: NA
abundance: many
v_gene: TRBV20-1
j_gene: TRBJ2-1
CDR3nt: TGCAGCGGGCCAGGCTCCTACAATGAGCAGTTCTTC
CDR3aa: CSGPGSYNEQFF

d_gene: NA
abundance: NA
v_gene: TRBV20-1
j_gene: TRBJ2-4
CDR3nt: TGCAGTGCTAGAGATGGATGGTTGGTGGACATTCAGTACTTC
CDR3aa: CSARDGWLVDIQYF

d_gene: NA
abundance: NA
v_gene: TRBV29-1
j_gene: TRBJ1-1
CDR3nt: TGCAGCGTTAAGAGACAGGACAACACTGAAGCTTTCTTT
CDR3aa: CSVKRQDNTEAFF

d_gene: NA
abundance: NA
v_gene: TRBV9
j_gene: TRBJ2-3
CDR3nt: TGTGCCAGCAGCGCCCAGGGGGGGTCTAGCACAGATACGCAGTATTTT
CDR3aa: CASSAQGGSSTDTQYF

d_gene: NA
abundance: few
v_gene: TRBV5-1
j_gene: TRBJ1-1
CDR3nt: TGCGCCAGCAGCCTTGGGGCTTCGTGGGCGGGCACTGAAGCTTTCTTT
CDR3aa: CASSLGASWAGTEAFF

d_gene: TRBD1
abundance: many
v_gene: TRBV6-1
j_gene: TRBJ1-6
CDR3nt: TGTGCCAGCGGGGGACAGGGACTTTCACCCCTCCACTTT
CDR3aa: CASGGQGLSPLHF

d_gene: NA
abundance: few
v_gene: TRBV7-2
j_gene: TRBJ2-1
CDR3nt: TGTGCCAGCAGCTTAGGCCCAGGACCCCATGAGCAGTTCTTC
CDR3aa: CASSLGPGPHEQFF

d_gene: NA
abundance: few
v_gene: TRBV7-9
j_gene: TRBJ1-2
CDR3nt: TGTGCCAGCAGCCCGTATTCAGCAAACTATGGCTACACCTTC
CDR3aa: CASSPYSANYGYTF

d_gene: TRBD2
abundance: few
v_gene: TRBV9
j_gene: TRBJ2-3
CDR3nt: TGTGCCAGCAGTCGTAGACTAGCGGGGGGTCTTAGCACAGATACGCAGTATTTT
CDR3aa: CASSRRLAGGLSTDTQYF

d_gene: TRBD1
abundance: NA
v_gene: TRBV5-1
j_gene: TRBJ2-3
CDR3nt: TGCGCCAGCAGCGTCGACAGGGAAGATACGCAGTATTTT
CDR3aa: CASSVDREDTQYF

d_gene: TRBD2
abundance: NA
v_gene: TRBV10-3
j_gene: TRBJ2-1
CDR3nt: TGTGCCATCATGTCTAGCGGGAGTGTCCATGAGCAGTTCTTC
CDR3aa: CAIMSSGSVHEQFF

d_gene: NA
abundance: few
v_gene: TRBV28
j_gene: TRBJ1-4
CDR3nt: TGTGCCAGCAGTTGGGTTTATAATGAAAAACTGTTTTTT
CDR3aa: CASSWVYNEKLFF

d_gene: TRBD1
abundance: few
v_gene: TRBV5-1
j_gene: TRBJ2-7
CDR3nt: TGCGCCAGCAGCCCTCGGGTGACAGGGTCTTTAGGCGAGCAGTACTTC
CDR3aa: CASSPRVTGSLGEQYF

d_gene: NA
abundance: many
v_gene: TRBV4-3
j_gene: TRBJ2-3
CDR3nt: TGCGCCAGCAGCCACGGGGTGTCAGATACGCAGTATTTT
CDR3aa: CASSHGVSDTQYF

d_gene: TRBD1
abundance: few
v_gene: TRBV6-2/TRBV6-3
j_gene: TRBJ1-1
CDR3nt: TGTGCCAGCGGGGACAGGCGGGAAGCTGAAGCTTTCTTT
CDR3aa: CASGDRREAEAFF

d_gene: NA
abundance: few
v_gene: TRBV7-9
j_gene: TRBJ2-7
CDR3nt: TGTGCCAGCAGCTTATCAGCTAGCATTAGTCACGAGCAGTACTTC
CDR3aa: CASSLSASISHEQYF

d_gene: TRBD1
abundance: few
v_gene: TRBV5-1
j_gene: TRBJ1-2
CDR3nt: TGCGCCAGCAGCTGGGGGACAGGACTCTCCTATGGCTACACCTTC
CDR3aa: CASSWGTGLSYGYTF

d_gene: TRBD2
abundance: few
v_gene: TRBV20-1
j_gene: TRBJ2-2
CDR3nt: TGCAGTGCTAGCTCCGGGACTAGCGGAACCGGGGAGCTGTTTTTT
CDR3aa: CSASSGTSGTGELFF

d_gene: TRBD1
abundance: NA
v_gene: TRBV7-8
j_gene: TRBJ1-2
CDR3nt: TGTGCCAGCAGCATAGCCGGGACAGGGATCCAATATGGCTACACCTTC
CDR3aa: CASSIAGTGIQYGYTF

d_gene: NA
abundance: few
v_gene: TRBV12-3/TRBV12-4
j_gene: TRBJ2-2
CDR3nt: TGTGCCAGCAGTAAGACAGTGAACACCGGGGAGCTGTTTTTT
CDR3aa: CASSKTVNTGELFF

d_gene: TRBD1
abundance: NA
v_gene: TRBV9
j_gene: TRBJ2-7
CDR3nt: TGTGCCAGCAGCGTAGGGCACGGACAGGGCGAGCAGTACTTC
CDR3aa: CASSVGHGQGEQYF

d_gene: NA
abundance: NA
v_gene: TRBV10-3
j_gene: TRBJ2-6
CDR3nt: TGTGCCACCCTGGGGGGCTCTGGGGCCAACGTCCTGACTTTC
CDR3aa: CATLGGSGANVLTF

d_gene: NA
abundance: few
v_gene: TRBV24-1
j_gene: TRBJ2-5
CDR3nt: TGTGCCACCAGTGATTATACAGAGACCCAGTACTTC
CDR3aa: CATSDYTETQYF

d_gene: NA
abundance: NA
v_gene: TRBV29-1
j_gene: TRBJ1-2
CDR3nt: TGCAGCGTCGGTCAGGGAGTCTATGGCTACACCTTC
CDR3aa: CSVGQGVYGYTF

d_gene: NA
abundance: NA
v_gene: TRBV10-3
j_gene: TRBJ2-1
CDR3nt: TGTGCCATCAGTGGGGACGGGTCCTACAATGAGCAGTTCTTC
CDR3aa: CAISGDGSYNEQFF

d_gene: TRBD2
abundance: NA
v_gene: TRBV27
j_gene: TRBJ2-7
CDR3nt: TGTGCCAGCAGTTTATCGGTCGGTAGCGGGATAGTATACGAGCAGTACTTC
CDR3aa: CASSLSVGSGIVYEQYF

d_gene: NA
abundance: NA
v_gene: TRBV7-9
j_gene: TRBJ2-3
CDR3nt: TGTGCCAGCAGCTCACAGTTAGATACGCAGTATTTT
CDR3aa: CASSSQLDTQYF

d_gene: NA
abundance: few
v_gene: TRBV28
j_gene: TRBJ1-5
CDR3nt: TGTGCCAGCAGTTTCGGTCTCGCCGGCAATCAGCCCCAGCATTTT
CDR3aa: CASSFGLAGNQPQHF

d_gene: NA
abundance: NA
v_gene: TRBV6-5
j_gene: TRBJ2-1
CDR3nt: TGTGCCAGCAGTTACTTAGGGTGGGGGCCGTACAATGAGCAGTTCTTC
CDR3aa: CASSYLGWGPYNEQFF